This T cell receptor (beta chain) was documented in a study of pediatric ulcerative colitis. Whole-study findings and limits: Repertoires came from total lymphocyte DNA, not specific subsets.

About this clone itself: Its antigen remains unknown.

This CDR3 contains 13 residues. Germline V gene data show CDR1 as MNHEY and CDR2 as SVGAGI. Between the trimmed V and J ends, which lost 2 bases and 2 bases, there was a span of 3 bases. This was a survey-level run. Here immunoSEQ multiplex PCR was the method, and the copy in TCRdb shows in-frame clones only, minus some. The sample includes roughly 16,000 clones, 80% of them seen just once. During colonoscopy, one to two rectal pinch biopsies were collected. This TCR was sampled from a boy aged 5-17 years who was a control in a study of pediatric ulcerative colitis. The sample comprised gut tissue. The chain links TRBV6-5 to TRBJ2-2; no reliable D call. The CDR3 DNA sequence: TGTGCCAGCAGTTACCCAAACACCGGGGAGCTGTTTTTT. The encoded protein is CASSYPNTGELFF.